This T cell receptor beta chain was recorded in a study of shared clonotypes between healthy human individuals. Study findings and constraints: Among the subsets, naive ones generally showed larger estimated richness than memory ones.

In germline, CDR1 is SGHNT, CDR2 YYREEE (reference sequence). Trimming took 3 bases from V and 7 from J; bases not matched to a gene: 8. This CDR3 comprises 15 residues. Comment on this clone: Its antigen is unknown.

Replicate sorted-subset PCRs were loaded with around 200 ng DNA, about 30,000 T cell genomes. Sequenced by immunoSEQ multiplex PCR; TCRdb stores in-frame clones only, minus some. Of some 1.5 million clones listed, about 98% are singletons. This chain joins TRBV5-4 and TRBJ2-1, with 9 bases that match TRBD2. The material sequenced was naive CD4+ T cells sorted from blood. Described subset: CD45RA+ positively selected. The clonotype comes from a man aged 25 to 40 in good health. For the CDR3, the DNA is TGTGCCAGCAGCTCCTGGACTAGCGACCTTAATGAGCAGTTCTTC. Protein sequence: CASSSWTSDLNEQFF.